Listed below are T cell receptor beta chains from one sample, sequenced in a study of T cell responses to AZD1222 COVID-19 vaccine. Sequencing used immunoSEQ multiplex PCR; TCRdb keeps in-frame clones, though not all of them. The repertoire holds about 150,000 clones, approximately 89% seen once, with 2.2% in the top ten. The sequenced sample was peripheral blood, obtained on day 0 of AZD1222 vaccination. All receptors derive from an adult in good health. The CDR3 runs from the conserved cysteine through the conserved F or W. A D gene is named only where the DNA matches it firmly. Some rows have no size entry. The others give once, few or many, or a class for an expanded clone.

clone size,J gene,V gene,D gene,CDR3 DNA,CDR3 protein
once,TRBJ2-2,TRBV27,-,TGTGCCAGCAGTCGTCGACAGGTACAGGGCACCGGGGAGCTGTTTTTT,CASSRRQVQGTGELFF
-,TRBJ1-2,TRBV18,-,TGTGCCAGCTCACCACCCGCAGAAGTAAATGGCTACACCTTC,CASSPPAEVNGYTF
-,TRBJ2-1,TRBV7-9,-,TGTGCCAGCAGCTTGTCGGGAGCGTGGAATGAGCAGTTCTTC,CASSLSGAWNEQFF
-,TRBJ2-2,TRBV9,-,TGTGCCAGCAGCGTCGGGGCAGAGCCAACCGGGGAGCTGTTTTTT,CASSVGAEPTGELFF
few,TRBJ2-7,TRBV14,TRBD2,TGTGCCAGCAGCAACAGCGGGGAACAGTACTTC,CASSNSGEQYF
many,TRBJ1-1,TRBV19,-,TGTGCCAGTAGCCCCTCTACAGGGAACACTGAAGCTTTCTTT,CASSPSTGNTEAFF
-,TRBJ1-3,TRBV2,-,TGTGCCAGCAGTTGGGACTTGAGCTCTGGAAACACCATATATTTT,CASSWDLSSGNTIYF
-,TRBJ2-1,TRBV18,-,TGTGCCAGCTCACCGACCATGAGCTCCTACAATGAGCAGTTCTTC,CASSPTMSSYNEQFF
few,TRBJ1-3,TRBV7-9,-,TGTGCCAGCAGCTTAAACAGAAACACCATATATTTT,CASSLNRNTIYF
-,TRBJ1-2,TRBV6-2/TRBV6-3,-,TGTGCCAGCAGTTACCGGGACGAGCGATCCTATGGCTACACCTTC,CASSYRDERSYGYTF
-,TRBJ1-6,TRBV5-8,-,TGTGCCAGCAGTCTTTGGTGGGGGCGAAGTAATTCACCCCTCCACTTT,CASSLWWGRSNSPLHF
-,TRBJ2-7,TRBV12-3/TRBV12-4,-,TGTGCCAGCAGTTTGATTACTGTGTACGAGCAGTACTTC,CASSLITVYEQYF
-,TRBJ2-7,TRBV7-9,-,TGTGCCAGCAGCTTAAATCTTCACTCTTCCTACGAGCAGTACTTC,CASSLNLHSSYEQYF
-,TRBJ2-1,TRBV7-9,-,TGTGCCAGCAGCCCCCCGGGCAGGGTAGGCTACAATGAGCAGTTCTTC,CASSPPGRVGYNEQFF
-,TRBJ1-1,TRBV27,-,TGTGCCAGCAGGGGGGACCTCCCCAGGACTGGCACTGAAGCTTTCTTT,CASRGDLPRTGTEAFF
-,TRBJ2-1,TRBV7-6,TRBD2,TGTGCCAGCAGCTTACCTTGGACTAGCGGAGTCTACAATGAGCAGTTCTTC,CASSLPWTSGVYNEQFF
-,TRBJ2-7,TRBV7-9,TRBD1,TGTGCCAGCAGCTTAGGCCCAGGGGGCTCGGGGGAGCAGTACTTC,CASSLGPGGSGEQYF
-,TRBJ1-6,TRBV2,-,TGTGCCAGCGTCGCCGGGGCCCATTCACCCCTCCACTTT,CASVAGAHSPLHF
-,TRBJ1-5,TRBV5-6,-,TGTGCCAGCAGCCTGGGGAGGGGCGGCCATCAGCCCCAGCATTTT,CASSLGRGGHQPQHF
-,TRBJ2-3,TRBV28,TRBD2,TGTGCCAGCAGGGCCTTAGCGGGTACACCAGATACGCAGTATTTT,CASRALAGTPDTQYF
-,TRBJ2-3,TRBV2,TRBD2,TGTGCCAGCAGCGCGGCCCCCGGGAGCGGGAATACGCAGTATTTT,CASSAAPGSGNTQYF
-,TRBJ1-1,TRBV9,-,TGTGCCAGCAGCGCCCCGGGCCGGTCTGTCTCTGAAGCTTTCTTT,CASSAPGRSVSEAFF
once,TRBJ2-7,TRBV23-1,TRBD1,TGCGCCAGCAGTCACCCCGGGACAGAACGTTACGAGCAGTACTTC,CASSHPGTERYEQYF
-,TRBJ2-1,TRBV10-2,-,TGCGCCAGCTGTATTCCCTCGATCGGCGACAATGAGCAGTTCTTC,CASCIPSIGDNEQFF
-,TRBJ2-7,TRBV29-1,-,TGCAGCGCTGTAAGCGTCCTCTCCTACGAGCAGTACTTC,CSAVSVLSYEQYF
-,TRBJ2-1,TRBV4-3,-,TGCGCCAGCAGCCAATCCGGACAGCAAAAGTGGAATGAGCAGTTCTTC,CASSQSGQQKWNEQFF
-,TRBJ1-2,TRBV7-9,-,TGTGCCAGCAGCCCTGGACAGACTCGTTACGGCTACACCTTC,CASSPGQTRYGYTF
-,TRBJ2-5,TRBV3-1/TRBV3-2,TRBD2,TGTGCCAGCACGAGGGGGGTAGCGGGAGTTTGGGAGACCCAGTACTTC,CASTRGVAGVWETQYF
-,TRBJ1-5,TRBV6-6,TRBD1,TGTGCCAGCAGACGCGGGACAGGGGTTTGGGAGCCCCAGCATTTT,CASRRGTGVWEPQHF
-,TRBJ1-1,TRBV28,-,TGTGCCAGCAGGACAGTGAACACTGAAGCTTTCTTT,CASRTVNTEAFF
-,TRBJ2-6,TRBV19,-,TGTGCCAGTAGGACAGGTACCTCTGGGGCCAACGTCCTGACTTTC,CASRTGTSGANVLTF
-,TRBJ2-1,TRBV27,TRBD2,TGTGCCAGCAGTCCTATGGCGGGAGGCCGCTCCTACAATGAGCAGTTCTTC,CASSPMAGGRSYNEQFF
once,TRBJ2-4,TRBV18,TRBD2,TGTGCCAGCTCACCTATCCTGACTAGCGGAGGGAACATTCAGTACTTC,CASSPILTSGGNIQYF
-,TRBJ1-2,TRBV29-1,TRBD1,TGCAGCGTTGGAGCGGGGACAGCCTATGGCTACACCTTC,CSVGAGTAYGYTF
-,TRBJ2-1,TRBV3-1/TRBV3-2,TRBD2,TGTGCCAGCAGTTCCGGGACTAGCGGGAGATGGGAGCAGTTCTTC,CASSSGTSGRWEQFF
-,TRBJ2-2,TRBV29-1,-,TGCAGCGCGACGACAGGGAACACCGGGGAGCTGTTTTTT,CSATTGNTGELFF
-,TRBJ1-6,TRBV28,-,TGTGCCAGCAGCCCCCCCATCTCACTACATCGTTTTTCACCCCTCCACTTT,CASSPPISLHRFSPLHF
-,TRBJ2-2,TRBV6-5,TRBD1,TGTGCCAGCAGTTACCTATGGACAGGGTTCGCCGGGGAGCTGTTTTTT,CASSYLWTGFAGELFF
-,TRBJ2-1,TRBV7-3,-,TGTGCCAGCAGCCACTTAACGGGAAACAATGAGCAGTTCTTC,CASSHLTGNNEQFF
-,TRBJ1-1,TRBV15,-,TGTGCCACCAGCGTTAAGACAGGCAACACTGAAGCTTTCTTT,CATSVKTGNTEAFF
-,TRBJ1-5,TRBV4-3,TRBD1,TGCGCCAGCAGCCAAGAAACTTACAGGGGGCGGAATCAGCCCCAGCATTTT,CASSQETYRGRNQPQHF
once,TRBJ1-4,TRBV7-2,-,TGTGCCAGCAGCTCTCGCCCTCCCCTTCTGAATAATGAAAAACTGTTTTTT,CASSSRPPLLNNEKLFF
-,TRBJ2-2,TRBV5-1,-,TGCGCCAGCAGCTTGGCCCTATCTGACACCGGGGAGCTGTTTTTT,CASSLALSDTGELFF
few,TRBJ1-2,TRBV5-1,-,TGCGCCAGCAGCCCCGAAGGGAGGGAGAATGGCTACACCTTC,CASSPEGRENGYTF
-,TRBJ2-2,TRBV10-3,-,TGTGCCATCAGCAGCGGTTACAACACCGGGGAGCTGTTTTTT,CAISSGYNTGELFF